The 13 T cell receptor beta chains below all came from one sample that was sequenced in a study of blood T cell repertoires in COVID-19. Sequencing was performed with immunoSEQ multiplex PCR; in TCRdb, only in-frame clones are kept and a portion is missing. Altogether 150,000 to 200,000 clones are present, roughly 88% being singletons, with the ten largest covering 3% to 3.5%. Sequenced material: peripheral blood. The receptors here all came from a man aged 55-75 years with acute or convalescent COVID-19.

The gene calls are TRBV12-3 or TRBV12-4 and TRBJ1-2; tentative D call: TRBD1 (6 bases). This CDR3 has 13 amino acids. V lost 6 bases and J lost 7, with 15 bases in between. The CDR3 loop is CASRPQGMGGYTF. In DNA form, the CDR3 reads TGTGCCAGCAGACCCCAGGGGATGGGTGGCTACACCTTC.

The genes are TRBV18 and TRBJ1-5; D ambiguous. Trimming pared 3 bases from V and 3 bases from J, leaving 9 bases between. Germline loops: CDR1 KGHSH, CDR2 LQKENI. This CDR3 has 14 residues. The CDR3 protein is CASSPDSNNQPQHF. In DNA form, the CDR3 reads TGTGCCAGCTCACCCGACTCAAACAATCAGCCCCAGCATTTT.

The rearrangement links TRBV28 to TRBJ2-7; 8 bases agree with TRBD1. The germline CDR1 and CDR2 sequences are MDHEN and SYDVKM. V dropped 9 bases and J dropped 0; count of bases not matched to a gene: 1. CDR3 length: 12 amino acids. The CDR3 bases are TGTGCCAGTACAGGGGGCTCCTACGAGCAGTACTTC. Translating gives CASTGGSYEQYF. The full variable domain, rest sourced from reference TRBV28 and TRBJ2-7, is DVKVTQSSRYLVKRTGEKVFLECVQDMDHENMFWYRQDPGLGLRLIYFSYDVKMKEKGDIPEGYSVSREKKERFSLILESASTNQTSMYLCASTGGSYEQYFGPGTRLTVT.

The rearrangement joins TRBV20-1 to TRBJ2-1; TRBD2 matches 8 bases. V dropped 3 bases and J dropped 8; count of bases not matched to a gene: 9. Looked up from germline, CDR1 is DFQATT and CDR2 is SNEGSKA (reference sequence). The CDR3 contains 14 residues. CDR3 nucleotides: TGCAGTGCTAGTCAGCGGGAGTCCCAGCATGAGCAGTTCTTC. Its translation: CSASQRESQHEQFF.

This clone was seen a few times. Written as DNA, the CDR3 is TGTGCCAGCAGCTGGAACAGGGTTAATCCTGGGGCCAACGTCCTGACTTTC. This sequence encodes CASSWNRVNPGANVLTF. The V call is TRBV9, the J call TRBJ2-6; a weak D match, TRBD1 (6 bases). This CDR3 contains 17 residues. Germline CDR1 and CDR2: SGDLS and YYNGEE. V lost 4 bases and J lost 2, with 16 bases in between.

The genes are TRBV19 and TRBJ1-5; D is ambiguous. Per germline, CDR1 LNHDA and CDR2 SQIVND (reference sequence). V lost 9 bases to trimming and J lost 3 bases, with 15 bases between them. This CDR3 contains 14 residues. For the CDR3, the DNA is TGTGCCAGCCAAACGGAGGTGTCCAATCAGCCCCAGCATTTT. Encoded protein: CASQTEVSNQPQHF.

This chain uses TRBV30 with TRBJ2-4; 7 bases are shared with TRBD1. Losses at the gene ends were 0 bases for V and 6 bases for J; bases not matched to a gene: 5. The CDR3 extends over 14 amino acids. The germline V gene has CDR1 GTSNPN and CDR2 SVGIG (reference sequence). CDR3 nucleotide sequence: TGTGCCTGGAGTGTATCCGGGACAGCAAACATTCAGTACTTC. Protein: CAWSVSGTANIQYF. Full variable domain (missing parts from reference TRBV30 and TRBJ2-4): SQTIHQWPATLVQPVGSPLSLECTVEGTSNPNLYWYRQAAGRGLQLLFYSVGIGQISSEVPQNLSASRPQDRQFILSSKKLLLSDSGFYLCAWSVSGTANIQYFGAGTRLSVL.

The chain is built from TRBV29-1 and TRBJ2-7; 7 nucleotides agree with TRBD1. CDR3 size: 16 residues. V dropped 0 bases and J dropped 2; count of bases not matched to a gene: 10. The germline CDR1 and CDR2 sequences are SQVTM and ANQGSEA. The chain's CDR3 is CSVEEVVGQRPYEQYF. In nucleotides, the CDR3 is TGCAGCGTTGAAGAGGTGGTGGGACAGAGGCCCTACGAGCAGTACTTC.

The chain combines TRBV3-1 (or the pseudogene TRBV3-2) with TRBJ2-1, with D unclear. The CDR3 is made up of 13 amino acids. Trimming removed 1 base from V and 7 bases from J, with 8 bases in between. Germline V CDR1 and CDR2: LGHDT, YNNKEL (reference sequence). CDR3 coding DNA: TGTGCCAGCAGCCAAGGCCCAGTGAATGAGCAGTTCTTC. Encoded protein: CASSQGPVNEQFF.

This clone was observed a few times. This rearrangement joins TRBV28 to TRBJ1-2; 10 nucleotides line up with TRBD1. Germline values: CDR1 MDHEN, CDR2 SYDVKM. The CDR3 contains 16 residues. The ends lost 6 bases at V and 4 bases at J; junction bases unmatched: 11. This CDR3 reads CASRFARDRGRYGYTF. DNA of the CDR3: TGTGCCAGCAGGTTCGCCCGGGACAGGGGCCGCTATGGCTACACCTTC.

As DNA, the CDR3 is TGTGCCACCAGCAGAGTTCCTGTGGCGGAGAGAACTAATGAAAAACTGTTTTTT. Translated, it gives CATSRVPVAERTNEKLFF. This chain joins TRBV15 and TRBJ1-4; the D is unclear. The ends were cut back, 1 base at V and 1 base at J, with 16 bases in the middle. CDR1 and CDR2 from the germline V gene are LNHNV and YYDKDF (reference sequence). This CDR3 comprises 18 residues.

The J gene is TRBJ2-2, the V gene TRBV12-3 or TRBV12-4; no clear D. The CDR3 extends over 12 amino acids. V was clipped by 5 bases and J by 1 base, with 2 bases between them. The CDR3 spells CASSLNTGELFF. DNA for the CDR3: TGTGCCAGCAGTCTGAACACCGGGGAGCTGTTTTTT.

The gene calls are TRBV5-1 and TRBJ2-5; 8 bases map to TRBD1. The CDR3 runs to 16 residues. Germline V lookup: CDR1 SGHRS, CDR2 YFSETQ. Trimming removed 0 bases from V and 4 bases from J; junction bases left unmatched: 8. CDR3 in DNA: TGCGCCAGCAGCTTGGCCCCAGGGGGCAAGGGAGAGACCCAGTACTTC. Protein product: CASSLAPGGKGETQYF.